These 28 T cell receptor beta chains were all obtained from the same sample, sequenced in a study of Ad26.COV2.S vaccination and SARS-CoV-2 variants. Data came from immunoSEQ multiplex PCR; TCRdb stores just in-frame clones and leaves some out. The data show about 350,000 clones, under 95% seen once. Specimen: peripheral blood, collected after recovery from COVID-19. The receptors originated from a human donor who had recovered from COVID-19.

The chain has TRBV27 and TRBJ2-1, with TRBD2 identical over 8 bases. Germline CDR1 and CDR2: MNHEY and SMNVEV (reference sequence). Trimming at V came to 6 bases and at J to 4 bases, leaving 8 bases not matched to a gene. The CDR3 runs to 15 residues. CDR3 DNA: TGTGCCAGCAGGACGAGCGGGGGAGGGTACAATGAGCAGTTCTTC. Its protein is CASRTSGGGYNEQFF.

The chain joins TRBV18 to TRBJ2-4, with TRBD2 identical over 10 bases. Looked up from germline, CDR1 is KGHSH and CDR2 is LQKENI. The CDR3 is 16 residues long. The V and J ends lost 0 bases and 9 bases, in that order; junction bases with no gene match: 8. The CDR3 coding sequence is TGTGCCAGCTCACCACCCCGGAGCGGGGGGGCTAGCATTCAGTACTTC. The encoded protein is CASSPPRSGGASIQYF.

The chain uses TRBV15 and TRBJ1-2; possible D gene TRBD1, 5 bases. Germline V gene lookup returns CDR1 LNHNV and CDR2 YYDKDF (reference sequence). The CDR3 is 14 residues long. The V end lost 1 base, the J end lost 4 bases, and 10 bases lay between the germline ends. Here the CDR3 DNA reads TGTGCCACCAGCAGAGTATCGGGGCCCTATGGCTACACCTTC. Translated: CATSRVSGPYGYTF.

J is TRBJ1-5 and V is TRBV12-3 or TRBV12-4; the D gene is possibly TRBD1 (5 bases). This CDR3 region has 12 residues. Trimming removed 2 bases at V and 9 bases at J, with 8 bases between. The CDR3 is CASSLSGAPQHF. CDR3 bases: TGTGCCAGCAGTTTAAGTGGGGCGCCCCAGCATTTT.

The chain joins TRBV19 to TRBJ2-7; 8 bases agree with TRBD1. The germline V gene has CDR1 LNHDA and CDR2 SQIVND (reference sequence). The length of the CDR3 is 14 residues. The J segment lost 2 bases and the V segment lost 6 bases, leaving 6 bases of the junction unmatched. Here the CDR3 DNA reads TGTGCCAGTAGATACGGGACAGGAGCCTACGAGCAGTACTTC. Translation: CASRYGTGAYEQYF.

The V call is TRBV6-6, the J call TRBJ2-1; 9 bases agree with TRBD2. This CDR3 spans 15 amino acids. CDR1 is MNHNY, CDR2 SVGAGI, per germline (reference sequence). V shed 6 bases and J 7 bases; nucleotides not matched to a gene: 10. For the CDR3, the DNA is TGTGCCAGCAGCCAGCTAGCGGGGCCGAGGAATGAGCAGTTCTTC. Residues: CASSQLAGPRNEQFF.

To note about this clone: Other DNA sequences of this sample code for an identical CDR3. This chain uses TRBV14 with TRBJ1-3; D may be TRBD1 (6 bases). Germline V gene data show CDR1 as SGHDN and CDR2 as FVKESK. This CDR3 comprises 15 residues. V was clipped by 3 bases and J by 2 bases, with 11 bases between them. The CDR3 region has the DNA TGTGCCAGCAGCCACGGACGGGGGCCTGGAAACACCATATATTTT. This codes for CASSHGRGPGNTIYF.

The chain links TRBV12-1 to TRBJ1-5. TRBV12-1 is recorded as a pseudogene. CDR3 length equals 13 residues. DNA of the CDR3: TGTGCCAGCAGCCCCCGGAAGGAGCAGCCCCAGCATTTT. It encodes CASSPRKEQPQHF.

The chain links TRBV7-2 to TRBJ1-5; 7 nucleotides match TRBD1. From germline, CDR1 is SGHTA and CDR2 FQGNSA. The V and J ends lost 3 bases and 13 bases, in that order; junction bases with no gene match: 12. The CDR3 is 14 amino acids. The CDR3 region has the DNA TGTGCCAGCAGCTTCCTTCCCCGGGACAGTCGACAGCATTTT. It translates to CASSFLPRDSRQHF.

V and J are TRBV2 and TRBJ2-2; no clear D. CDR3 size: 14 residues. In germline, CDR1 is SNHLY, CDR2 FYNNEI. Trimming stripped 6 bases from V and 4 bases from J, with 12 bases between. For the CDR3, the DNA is TGTGCCAGCAGCCCGGTGTTGAGCACCGGGGAGCTGTTTTTT. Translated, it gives CASSPVLSTGELFF. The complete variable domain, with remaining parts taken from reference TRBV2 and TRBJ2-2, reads EPEVTQTPSHQVTQMGQEVILRCVPISNHLYFYWYRQILGQKVEFLVSFYNNEISEKSEIFDDQFSVERPDGSNFTLKIRSTKLEDSAMYFCASSPVLSTGELFFGEGSRLTVL.

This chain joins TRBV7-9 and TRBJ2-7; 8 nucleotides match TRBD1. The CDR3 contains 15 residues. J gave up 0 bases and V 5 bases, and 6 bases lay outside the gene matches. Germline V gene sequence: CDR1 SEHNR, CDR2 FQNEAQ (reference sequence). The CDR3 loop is CASSVTGAVSYEQYF. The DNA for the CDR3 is TGTGCCAGCAGCGTGACAGGGGCCGTCTCCTACGAGCAGTACTTC.

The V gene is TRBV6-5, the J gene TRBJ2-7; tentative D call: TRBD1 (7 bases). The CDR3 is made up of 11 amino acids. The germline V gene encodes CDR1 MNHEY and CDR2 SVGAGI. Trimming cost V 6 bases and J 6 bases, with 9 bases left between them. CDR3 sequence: CASSQGGEQYF. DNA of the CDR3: TGTGCCAGCAGCCAGGGGGGCGAGCAGTACTTC.

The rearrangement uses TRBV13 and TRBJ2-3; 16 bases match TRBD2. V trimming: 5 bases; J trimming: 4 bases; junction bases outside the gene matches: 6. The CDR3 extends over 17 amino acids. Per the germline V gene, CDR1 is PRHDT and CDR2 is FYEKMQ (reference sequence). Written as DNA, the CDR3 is TGTGCCAGCAGCCCGGGACTAGCGGGGGGGAGATCAGATACGCAGTATTTT. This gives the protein CASSPGLAGGRSDTQYF.

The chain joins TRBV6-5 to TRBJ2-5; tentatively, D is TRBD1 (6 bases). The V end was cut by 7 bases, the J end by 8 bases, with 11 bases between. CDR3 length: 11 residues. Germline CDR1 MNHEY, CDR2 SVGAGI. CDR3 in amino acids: CASTQGGTQYF. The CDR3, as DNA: TGTGCCAGCACCCAAGGGGGAACCCAGTACTTC.

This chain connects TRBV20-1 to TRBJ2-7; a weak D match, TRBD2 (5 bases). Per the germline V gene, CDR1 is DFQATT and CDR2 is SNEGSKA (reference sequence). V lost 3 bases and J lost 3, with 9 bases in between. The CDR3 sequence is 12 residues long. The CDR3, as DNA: TGCAGTGCTAGTTATAGCGACTACGAGCAGTACTTC. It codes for CSASYSDYEQYF.

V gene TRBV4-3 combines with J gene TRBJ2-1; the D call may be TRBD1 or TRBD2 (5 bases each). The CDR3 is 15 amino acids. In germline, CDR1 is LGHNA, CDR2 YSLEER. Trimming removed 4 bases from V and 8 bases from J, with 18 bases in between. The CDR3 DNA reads TGCGCCAGCAGCCTCGAGGGCCCCGGGACCCATGAGCAGTTCTTC. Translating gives CASSLEGPGTHEQFF.

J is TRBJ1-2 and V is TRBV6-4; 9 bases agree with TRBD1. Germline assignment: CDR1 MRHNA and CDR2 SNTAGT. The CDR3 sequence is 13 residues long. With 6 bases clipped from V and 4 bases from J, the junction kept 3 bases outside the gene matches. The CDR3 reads CASSQTGGYGYTF. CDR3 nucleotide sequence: TGTGCCAGCAGCCAGACAGGGGGCTATGGCTACACCTTC.

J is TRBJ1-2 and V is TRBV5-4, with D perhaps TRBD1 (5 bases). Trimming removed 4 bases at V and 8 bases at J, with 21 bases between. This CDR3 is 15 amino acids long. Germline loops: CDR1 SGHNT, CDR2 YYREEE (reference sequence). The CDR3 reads CASSPALTVDEGYTF. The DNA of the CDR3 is TGTGCCAGCAGCCCGGCCTTGACAGTGGATGAAGGCTACACCTTC.

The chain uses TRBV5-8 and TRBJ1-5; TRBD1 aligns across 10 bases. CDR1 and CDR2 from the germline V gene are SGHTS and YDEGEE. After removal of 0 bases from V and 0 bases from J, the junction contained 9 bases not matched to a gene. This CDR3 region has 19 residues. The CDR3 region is CASSLARQGAIPSNQPQHF. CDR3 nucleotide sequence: TGTGCCAGCAGCTTGGCTCGACAGGGGGCGATTCCTAGCAATCAGCCCCAGCATTTT.

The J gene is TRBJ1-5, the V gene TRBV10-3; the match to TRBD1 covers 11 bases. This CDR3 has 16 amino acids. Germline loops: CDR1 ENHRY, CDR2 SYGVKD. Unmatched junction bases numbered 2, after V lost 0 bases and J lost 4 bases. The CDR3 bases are TGTGCCATCAGTGAGTCAGGGACAGGGGGAAATCAGCCCCAGCATTTT. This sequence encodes CAISESGTGGNQPQHF.

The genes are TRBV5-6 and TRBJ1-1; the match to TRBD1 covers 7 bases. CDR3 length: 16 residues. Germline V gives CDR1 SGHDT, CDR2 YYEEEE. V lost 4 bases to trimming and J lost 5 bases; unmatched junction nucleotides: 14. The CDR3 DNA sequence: TGTGCCAGCAGCCCATTGCGACACAGGGGCGGTACTGAAGCTTTCTTT. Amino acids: CASSPLRHRGGTEAFF.

In nucleotides, the CDR3 is TGTGCCAGCAGCCTACTTGTTATGGGAATCCCCTATGGCTACACCTTC. Its protein product is CASSLLVMGIPYGYTF. V and J are TRBV3-1 (or the pseudogene TRBV3-2) and TRBJ1-2; D gene ambiguous. With 4 bases removed from V and 4 bases from J, the gap between germline ends came to 19 bases. CDR1 and CDR2 from the germline V gene are LGHDT and YNNKEL (reference sequence). The CDR3 is made up of 16 amino acids.

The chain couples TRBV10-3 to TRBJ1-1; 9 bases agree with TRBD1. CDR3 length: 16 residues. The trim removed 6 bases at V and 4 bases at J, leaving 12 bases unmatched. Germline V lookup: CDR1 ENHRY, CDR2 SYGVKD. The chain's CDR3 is CAISYRDRARGTEAFF. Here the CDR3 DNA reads TGTGCCATCAGCTACCGGGACAGGGCTAGAGGCACTGAAGCTTTCTTT.

CDR3: CASSFVSTDTQYF. In DNA, the CDR3 is TGTGCCAGCAGCTTTGTGAGCACAGATACGCAGTATTTT. V usage is TRBV7-2 and J usage is TRBJ2-3, with D uncertain. CDR1 SGHTA and CDR2 FQGNSA come from the germline V gene. V was clipped by 3 bases and J by 0 bases, with 4 bases between them. The CDR3 extends over 13 amino acids.

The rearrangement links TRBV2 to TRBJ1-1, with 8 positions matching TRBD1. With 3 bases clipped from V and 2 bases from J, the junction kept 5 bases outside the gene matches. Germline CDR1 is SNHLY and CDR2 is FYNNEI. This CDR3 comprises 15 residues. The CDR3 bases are TGTGCCAGCAGTGAGCGACAGGGGAAAAACACTGAAGCTTTCTTT. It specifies CASSERQGKNTEAFF.

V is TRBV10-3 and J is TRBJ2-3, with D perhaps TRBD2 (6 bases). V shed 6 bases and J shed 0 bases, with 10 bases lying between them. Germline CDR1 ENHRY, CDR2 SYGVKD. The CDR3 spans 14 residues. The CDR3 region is CAIRSGTSTDTQYF. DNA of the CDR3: TGTGCCATCAGGTCCGGGACTAGCACAGATACGCAGTATTTT.

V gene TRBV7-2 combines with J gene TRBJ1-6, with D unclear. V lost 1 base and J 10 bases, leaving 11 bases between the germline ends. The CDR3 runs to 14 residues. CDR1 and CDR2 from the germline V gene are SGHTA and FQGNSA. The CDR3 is CASSLVPDGSPLHF. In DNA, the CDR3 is TGTGCCAGCAGCTTAGTTCCGGATGGCTCACCCCTCCACTTT.

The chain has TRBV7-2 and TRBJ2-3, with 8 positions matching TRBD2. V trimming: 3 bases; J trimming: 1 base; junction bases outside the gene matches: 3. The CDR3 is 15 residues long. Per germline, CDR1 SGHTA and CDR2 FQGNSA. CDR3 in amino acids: CASSLLRGGTDTQYF. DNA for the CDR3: TGTGCCAGCAGCTTGCTGCGGGGGGGCACAGATACGCAGTATTTT.